Shown below are 8 T cell receptor beta chains from a single sample sequenced in a study of blood T cell repertoires in COVID-19. The protocol was immunoSEQ multiplex PCR, while the TCRdb copy is restricted to in-frame clones and leaves out a portion. Of approximately 88,000 clones in the sample, 75% to 90% were seen once. The sequenced material came from peripheral blood. The receptors come from a woman aged 80 or older with acute or convalescent COVID-19.

The chain recombines TRBV19 with TRBJ2-7; TRBD2 matches at 12 bases. This CDR3 spans 17 amino acids. V was clipped by 8 bases and J by 6 bases; unmatched bases: 17. Germline CDR1 LNHDA, CDR2 SQIVND (reference sequence). In nucleotides, the CDR3 is TGTGCCAGTTCCACCATCCTAGCGGGAGGGGACTCCGGCGAGCAGTACTTC. Translation: CASSTILAGGDSGEQYF.

The chain uses TRBV6-2 or TRBV6-3 and TRBJ2-7; the match to TRBD1 covers 9 bases. This CDR3 comprises 15 residues. V lost 5 bases, J lost 6 bases, and 11 bases stayed unmatched. Germline CDR1 MNHEY, CDR2 SVGEGT. As DNA, the CDR3 is TGTGCCAGCAGTCGTTACACAGGGGGCGTTGGCGAGCAGTACTTC. As protein: CASSRYTGGVGEQYF.

The chain couples TRBV5-1 to TRBJ2-7, with D hard to call. Deletions cut 3 bases from V and 2 bases from J, with 9 bases between. The length of the CDR3 is 13 residues. From germline, CDR1 is SGHRS and CDR2 YFSETQ. In DNA form, the CDR3 reads TGCGCCAGCAGCTCGCTAGTGACCTACGAGCAGTACTTC. Encoded protein: CASSSLVTYEQYF. Together with reference TRBV5-1 and TRBJ2-7, the CDR3 gives the full variable domain: KAGVTQTPRYLIKTRGQQVTLSCSPISGHRSVSWYQQTPGQGLQFLFEYFSETQRNKGNFPGRFSGRQFSNSRSEMNVSTLELGDSALYLCASSSLVTYEQYFGPGTRLTVT.

The chain employs TRBV6-5 and TRBJ2-7, with 9 bases lining up with TRBD2. The V gene end was trimmed by 6 bases and the J gene end by 4 bases; junction bases not matched to a gene: 4. CDR1 MNHEY and CDR2 SVGAGI come from the germline V gene. The CDR3 is 13 residues long. This CDR3 is CASSKREAYEQYF. Written as DNA, the CDR3 is TGTGCCAGCAGCAAGCGGGAGGCTTACGAGCAGTACTTC.

This clone occurred once. The chain has TRBV12-3 or TRBV12-4 and TRBJ1-1; 8 bases agree with TRBD1. Unmatched junction bases numbered 7, after V lost 5 bases and J lost 8 bases. This CDR3 has 13 residues. The CDR3 loop reads CASSLRTGKEAFF. The CDR3, as DNA: TGTGCCAGCAGTCTTCGGACAGGGAAAGAAGCTTTCTTT.

The V call is TRBV5-1, the J call TRBJ2-5, with TRBD2 matching over 14 bases. V lost 3 bases, J lost 5 bases, and 6 bases stayed unmatched. The CDR3 contains 16 residues. In germline, CDR1 is SGHRS, CDR2 YFSETQ. The CDR3, as DNA: TGCGCCAGCAGCTCGGGGACTAGCGGGAGTGGTGAGACCCAGTACTTC. The encoded protein is CASSSGTSGSGETQYF.

The V gene is TRBV4-1, the J gene TRBJ2-1; D possibly corresponds to TRBD2 (7 bases). Trimming removed 1 base at V and 6 bases at J, with 13 bases between. Germline V lookup: CDR1 MGHRA, CDR2 YSYEKL. This CDR3 spans 15 amino acids. The CDR3 reads CASSQVQGGSNEQFF. CDR3 coding DNA: TGCGCCAGCAGCCAAGTACAGGGAGGGAGCAATGAGCAGTTCTTC.

The genes are TRBV3-1 (or the pseudogene TRBV3-2) and TRBJ1-2; D unclear. CDR3 size: 11 residues. Per the germline V gene, CDR1 is LGHDT and CDR2 is YNNKEL (reference sequence). V was clipped by 6 bases and J by 6 bases, with 8 bases between them. The CDR3, as DNA: TGTGCCAGCAGGAACGGGGATGGCTACACCTTC. Translating it yields CASRNGDGYTF.